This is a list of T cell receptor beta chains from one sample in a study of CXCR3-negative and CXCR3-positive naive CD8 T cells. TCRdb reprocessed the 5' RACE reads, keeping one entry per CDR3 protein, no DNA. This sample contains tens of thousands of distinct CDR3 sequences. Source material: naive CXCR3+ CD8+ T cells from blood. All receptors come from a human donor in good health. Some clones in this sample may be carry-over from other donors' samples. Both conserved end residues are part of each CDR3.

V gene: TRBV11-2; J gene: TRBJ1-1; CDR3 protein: CASSHRNTEAFF
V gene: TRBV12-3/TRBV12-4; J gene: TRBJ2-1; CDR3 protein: CASRLPGLAGEGEQFF
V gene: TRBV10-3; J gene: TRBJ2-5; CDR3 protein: CAISEPTTQETQYF
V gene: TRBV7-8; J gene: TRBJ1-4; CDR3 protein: CASSLNRDPGGEKLFF
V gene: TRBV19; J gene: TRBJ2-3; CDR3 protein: CASTGTDTQYF
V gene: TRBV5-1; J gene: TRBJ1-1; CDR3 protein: CASSLAPLDRNTEAFF
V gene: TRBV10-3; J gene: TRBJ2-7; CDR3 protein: CAIGDGTYEQYF
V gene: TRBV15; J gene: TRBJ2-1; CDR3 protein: CATSRDLGLAGGYNEQFF
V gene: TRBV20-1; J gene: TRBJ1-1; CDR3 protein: CSARAGGMNTEAFF
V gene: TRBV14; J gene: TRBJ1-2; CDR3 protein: CASSQEYRANYGYTF
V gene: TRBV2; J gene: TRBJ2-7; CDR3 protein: CASSTGETGILYEQYF
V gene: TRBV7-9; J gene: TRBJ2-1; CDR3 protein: CASEIDNEQFF
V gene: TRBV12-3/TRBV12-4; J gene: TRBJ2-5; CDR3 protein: CASSWFGSVGETQYF
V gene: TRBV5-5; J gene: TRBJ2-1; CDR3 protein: CASFSYNEQFF
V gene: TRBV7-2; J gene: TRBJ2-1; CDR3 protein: CASSRPGEYNEQFF
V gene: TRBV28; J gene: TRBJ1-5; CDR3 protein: CASGPGQGHQPQHF
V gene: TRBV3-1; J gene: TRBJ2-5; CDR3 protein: CASSRFSGAAGMETQYF
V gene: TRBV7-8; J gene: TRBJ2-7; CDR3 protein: CASSFSTSGSSYEQYF
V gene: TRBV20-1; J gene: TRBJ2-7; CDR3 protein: CSAIESGQGGYEQYF
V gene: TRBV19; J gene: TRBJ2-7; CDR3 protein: CASSSRWSAGDEQYF